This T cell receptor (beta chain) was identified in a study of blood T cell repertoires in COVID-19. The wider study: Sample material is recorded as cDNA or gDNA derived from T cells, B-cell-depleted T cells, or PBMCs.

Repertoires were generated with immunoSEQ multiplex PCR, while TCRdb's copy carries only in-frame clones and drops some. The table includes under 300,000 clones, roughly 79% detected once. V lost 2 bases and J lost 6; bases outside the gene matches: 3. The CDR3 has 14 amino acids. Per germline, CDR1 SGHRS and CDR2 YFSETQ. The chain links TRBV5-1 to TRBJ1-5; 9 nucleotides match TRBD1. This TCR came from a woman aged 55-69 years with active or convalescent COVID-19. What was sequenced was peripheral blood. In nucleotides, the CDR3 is TGCGCCAGCAGCTTAGGGACAGGGTCTCAGCCCCAGCATTTT. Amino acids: CASSLGTGSQPQHF.